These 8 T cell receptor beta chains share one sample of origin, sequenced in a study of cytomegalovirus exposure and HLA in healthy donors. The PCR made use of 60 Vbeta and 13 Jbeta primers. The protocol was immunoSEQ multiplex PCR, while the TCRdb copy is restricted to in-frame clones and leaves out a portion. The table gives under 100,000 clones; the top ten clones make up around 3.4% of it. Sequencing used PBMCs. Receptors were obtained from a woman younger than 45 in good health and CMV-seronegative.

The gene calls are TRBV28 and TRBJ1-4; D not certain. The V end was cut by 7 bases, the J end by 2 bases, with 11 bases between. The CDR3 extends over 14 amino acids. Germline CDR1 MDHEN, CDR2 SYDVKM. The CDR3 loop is CASTLVGTNEKLFF. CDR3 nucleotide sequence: TGTGCCAGCACTTTGGTCGGGACTAATGAAAAACTGTTTTTT.

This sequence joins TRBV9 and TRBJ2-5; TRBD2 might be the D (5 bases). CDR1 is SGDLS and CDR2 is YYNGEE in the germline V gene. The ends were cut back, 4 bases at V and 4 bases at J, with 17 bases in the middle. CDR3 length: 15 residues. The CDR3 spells CASSPSPGMGETQYF. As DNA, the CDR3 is TGTGCCAGCAGCCCCTCCCCGGGGATGGGAGAGACCCAGTACTTC.

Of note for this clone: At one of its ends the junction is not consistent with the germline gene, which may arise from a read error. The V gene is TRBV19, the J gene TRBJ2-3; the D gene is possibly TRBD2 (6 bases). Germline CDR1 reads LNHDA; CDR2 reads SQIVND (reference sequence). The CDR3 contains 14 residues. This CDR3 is CASSIASVRDRQYF. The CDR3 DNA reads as TGTGCCAGTAGTATAGCTTCGGTGCGGGATAGGCAGTATTTT.

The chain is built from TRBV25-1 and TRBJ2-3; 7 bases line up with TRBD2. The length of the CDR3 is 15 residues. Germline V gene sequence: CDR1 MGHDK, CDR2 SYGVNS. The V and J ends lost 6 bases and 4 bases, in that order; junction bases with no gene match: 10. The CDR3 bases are TGTGCCAGCAGCGATAGCCTGGGAGGGCCAGATACGCAGTATTTT. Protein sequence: CASSDSLGGPDTQYF.

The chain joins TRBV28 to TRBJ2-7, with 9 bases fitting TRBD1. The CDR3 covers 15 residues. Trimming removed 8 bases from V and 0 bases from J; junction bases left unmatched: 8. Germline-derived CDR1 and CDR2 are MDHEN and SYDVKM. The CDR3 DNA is TGTGCCAGCCACGAGGGACAGGGATTCTCCTACGAGCAGTACTTC. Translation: CASHEGQGFSYEQYF.

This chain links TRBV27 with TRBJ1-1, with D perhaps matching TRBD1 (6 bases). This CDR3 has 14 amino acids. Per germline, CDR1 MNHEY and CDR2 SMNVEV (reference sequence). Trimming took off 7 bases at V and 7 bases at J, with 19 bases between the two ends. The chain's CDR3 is CASMGTKTRLEAFF. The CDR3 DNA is TGTGCCAGCATGGGGACAAAAACCCGCCTTGAAGCTTTCTTT.

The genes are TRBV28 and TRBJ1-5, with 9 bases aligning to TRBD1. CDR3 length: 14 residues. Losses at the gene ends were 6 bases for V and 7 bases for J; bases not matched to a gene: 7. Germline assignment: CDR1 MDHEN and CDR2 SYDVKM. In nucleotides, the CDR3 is TGTGCCAGCAGCAGGACAGGGGACGGACAGCCCCAGCATTTT. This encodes CASSRTGDGQPQHF. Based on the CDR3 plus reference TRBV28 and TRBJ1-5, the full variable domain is DVKVTQSSRYLVKRTGEKVFLECVQDMDHENMFWYRQDPGLGLRLIYFSYDVKMKEKGDIPEGYSVSREKKERFSLILESASTNQTSMYLCASSRTGDGQPQHFGDGTRLSIL.

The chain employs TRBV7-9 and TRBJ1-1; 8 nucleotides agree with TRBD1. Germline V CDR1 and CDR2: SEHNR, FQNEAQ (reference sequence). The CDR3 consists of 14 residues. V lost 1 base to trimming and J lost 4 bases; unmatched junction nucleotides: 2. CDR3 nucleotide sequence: TGTGCCAGCAGCTTAGGCAGGGGGCTCACTGAAGCTTTCTTT. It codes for CASSLGRGLTEAFF.